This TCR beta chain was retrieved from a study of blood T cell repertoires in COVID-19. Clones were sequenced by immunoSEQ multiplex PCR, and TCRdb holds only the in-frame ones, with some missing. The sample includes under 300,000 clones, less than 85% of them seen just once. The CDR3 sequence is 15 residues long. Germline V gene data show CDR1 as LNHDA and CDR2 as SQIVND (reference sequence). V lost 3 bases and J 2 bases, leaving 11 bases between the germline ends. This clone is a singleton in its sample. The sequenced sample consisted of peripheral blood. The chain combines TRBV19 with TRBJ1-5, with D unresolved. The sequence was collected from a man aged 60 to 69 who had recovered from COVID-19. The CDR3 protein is CASSMSPAGNQPQHF. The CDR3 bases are TGTGCCAGTAGTATGTCCCCCGCGGGCAATCAGCCCCAGCATTTT.